Below, 21 T cell receptor beta chains from the same sample are listed, as sequenced in a study of PD-L1 blockade in urothelial cancer. Method: immunoSEQ multiplex PCR; TCRdb's copy keeps in-frame clones and lacks some. Here the sample spans 50,000 or so clones, approximately 87% being singletons. The sequences come from PBMCs, collected around atezolizumab (anti-PD-L1) treatment. The receptors here all came from a man aged 40-49 years with urothelial cancer.

Only a few counts were recorded for this clone. This sequence joins TRBV4-2 and TRBJ1-4; perhaps TRBD1 as D (6 bases). The CDR3 has 21 residues. Deletions cut 0 bases from V and 2 bases from J, with 25 bases between. Germline assignment: CDR1 LGHNA and CDR2 YNFKEQ. DNA for the CDR3: TGTGCCAGCAGCCAAGATCGCCTGCTCTCCAGGGGCCAGTCGACTAATGAAAAACTGTTTTTT. It encodes CASSQDRLLSRGQSTNEKLFF.

This rearrangement joins TRBV28 to TRBJ2-1; TRBD1 matches at 8 bases. This CDR3 comprises 13 residues. Germline CDR1 MDHEN, CDR2 SYDVKM. J lost 6 bases, V lost 5 bases, and 3 bases had no gene match. Here the CDR3 reads CASSGQGFNEQFF. CDR3 sequence (DNA): TGTGCCAGCAGTGGACAGGGTTTCAATGAGCAGTTCTTC. Using reference TRBV28 and TRBJ2-1 for the parts outside the CDR3, the full variable domain is DVKVTQSSRYLVKRTGEKVFLECVQDMDHENMFWYRQDPGLGLRLIYFSYDVKMKEKGDIPEGYSVSREKKERFSLILESASTNQTSMYLCASSGQGFNEQFFGPGTRLTVL.

This chain links TRBV6-1 with TRBJ2-3; no reliable D call. The CDR3 totals 14 residues. V was shortened by 7 bases and J by 1 base, with 12 bases between the two germline ends. Germline V gene lookup returns CDR1 MNHNS and CDR2 SASEGT. The CDR3 region is CASKYSKGTDTQYF. The CDR3 region has the DNA TGTGCCAGCAAGTATAGCAAGGGCACAGATACGCAGTATTTT.

The CDR3 region has the DNA TGCAGCGCCCGACAGGGGAGAACTTCACCCCTCCACTTT. It codes for CSARQGRTSPLHF. The rearrangement uses TRBV29-1 and TRBJ1-6; 8 nucleotides match TRBD1. The CDR3 runs 13 residues. The germline V gene has CDR1 SQVTM and CDR2 ANQGSEA. Trimming cost V 7 bases and J 9 bases; bases outside gene matches: 8.

V usage is TRBV29-1 and J usage is TRBJ1-3; the D gene is possibly TRBD1 (5 bases). V lost 7 bases and J lost 6, with 13 bases in between. The CDR3 totals 12 residues. Germline V lookup: CDR1 SQVTM, CDR2 ANQGSEA. The CDR3 is CSGTGGENTIYF. DNA of the CDR3: TGCAGCGGGACGGGGGGGGAAAACACCATATATTTT.

The J gene is TRBJ2-1, the V gene TRBV11-2; no firm D call. This CDR3 is 13 amino acids long. V lost 6 bases to trimming and J lost 8 bases, with 14 bases between them. Germline-derived CDR1 and CDR2 are SGHAT and FQNNGV. The CDR3 sequence: CASRLPGSHEQFF. The CDR3 DNA reads as TGTGCCAGCAGACTGCCCGGTTCCCATGAGCAGTTCTTC.

The chain recombines TRBV6-1 with TRBJ1-4; 8 bases align to TRBD1. Unmatched junction bases numbered 5, after V lost 7 bases and J lost 4 bases. CDR1 MNHNS and CDR2 SASEGT come from the germline V gene. This CDR3 region has 14 residues. The CDR3 bases are TGTGCCAGCAAGGGGGACAGGTATAATGAAAAACTGTTTTTT. Protein: CASKGDRYNEKLFF.

This clone is medium-sized by share. V usage is TRBV6-5 and J usage is TRBJ2-7; 11 bases line up with TRBD1. The length of the CDR3 is 14 residues. After removal of 6 bases from V and 4 bases from J, the junction contained 5 bases not matched to a gene. Per germline, CDR1 MNHEY and CDR2 SVGAGI. The CDR3 here is CASSHGTGGYEQYF. The CDR3 DNA sequence: TGTGCCAGCAGCCACGGGACAGGGGGATACGAGCAGTACTTC.

The genes are TRBV9 and TRBJ1-1; tentative D call: TRBD1 (5 bases). Germline values: CDR1 SGDLS, CDR2 YYNGEE. CDR3 length equals 13 residues. The V gene lost 1 base and the J gene lost 5 bases, with 9 bases spanning the gap. CDR3 sequence reads: CASSVSRGTEAFF. DNA of the CDR3: TGTGCCAGCAGCGTATCCCGGGGGACTGAAGCTTTCTTT.

The chain is built from TRBV15 and TRBJ2-1, with TRBD1 identical over 9 bases. With V trimmed by 3 bases and J by 7 bases, 4 bases remained unmatched. The CDR3 covers 14 residues. CDR1 is LNHNV and CDR2 is YYDKDF in the germline V gene (reference sequence). As DNA, the CDR3 is TGTGCCACCAGCAGGCAACAGGGGGCAAATGAGCAGTTCTTC. It codes for CATSRQQGANEQFF.

This chain joins TRBV6-5 and TRBJ1-5, with D perhaps TRBD1 (5 bases). Trimming stripped 5 bases from V and 6 bases from J, with 14 bases between. Germline V gene lookup returns CDR1 MNHEY and CDR2 SVGAGI. The CDR3 extends over 14 amino acids. The CDR3 region is CASSGRREGQPQHF. Here the CDR3 DNA reads TGTGCCAGCAGTGGTCGCAGGGAGGGTCAGCCCCAGCATTTT.

V gene TRBV20-1 combines with J gene TRBJ1-5; the D is unclear. The CDR3 contains 11 residues. Per germline, CDR1 DFQATT and CDR2 SNEGSKA (reference sequence). Trimming stripped 1 base from V and 5 bases from J, with 3 bases between. CDR3 loop: CSARADQPQHF. The DNA for the CDR3 is TGCAGTGCTAGAGCTGATCAGCCCCAGCATTTT.

This rearrangement joins TRBV30 to TRBJ1-2; D is unclear. This CDR3 has 12 amino acids. V was trimmed by 5 bases and J by 5 bases, leaving 12 bases between them. In germline, CDR1 is GTSNPN, CDR2 SVGIG (reference sequence). The CDR3 DNA reads TGTGCCTGGGCACGGCTCGGGTATGGCTACACCTTC. It yields the protein CAWARLGYGYTF.

This sequence joins TRBV25-1 and TRBJ2-7; D remains ambiguous. CDR3 size: 11 residues. The V end lost 4 bases, the J end lost 4 bases, and 5 bases lay between the germline ends. The germline gives CDR1 MGHDK, CDR2 SYGVNS. The CDR3 sequence is CASSAYYEQYF. CDR3 DNA sequence: TGTGCCAGCAGTGCCTATTACGAGCAGTACTTC.

This clone was counted between two and nine times. V usage is TRBV11-2 and J usage is TRBJ1-1; D is possibly TRBD1 (5 bases). The length of the CDR3 is 14 residues. CDR1 is SGHAT, CDR2 FQNNGV, per germline. Trimming took off 5 bases at V and 3 bases at J, with 13 bases between the two ends. The CDR3 DNA sequence: TGTGCCAGCAGCCTGGACCCGGGGGACACTGAAGCTTTCTTT. It yields the protein CASSLDPGDTEAFF.

The chain recombines TRBV7-8 with TRBJ2-7; possible D gene TRBD1, 5 bases. V shed 3 bases and J shed 2 bases, with 17 bases lying between them. The V gene's germline CDR1 is SGHVS and CDR2 FQNEAQ. This CDR3 comprises 16 residues. Written as DNA, the CDR3 is TGTGCCAGCAGCTTCCCTCACAGGCGATCTCCCTACGAGCAGTACTTC. As protein: CASSFPHRRSPYEQYF.

This chain connects TRBV9 to TRBJ2-1, with a possible D match to TRBD2 (6 bases). CDR1 is SGDLS and CDR2 is YYNGEE in the germline V gene. The CDR3 length is 15 residues. V was cut by 4 bases and J by 1 base, with 12 bases left in between. CDR3 sequence reads: CASSLVGGSYNEQFF. The CDR3 DNA reads as TGTGCCAGCAGCCTCGTGGGGGGATCCTACAATGAGCAGTTCTTC.

The chain has TRBV5-6 and TRBJ2-3; 12 nucleotides match TRBD2. The junction had 14 bases not matched to a gene; V was cut back by 8 bases and J by 4 bases. Germline-derived CDR1 and CDR2 are SGHDT and YYEEEE. The CDR3 contains 17 residues. CDR3 loop: CASSRRLAGEAADTQYF. For the CDR3, the DNA is TGTGCCAGTAGCAGGCGACTAGCGGGAGAGGCGGCAGATACGCAGTATTTT.

This chain uses TRBV6-5 with TRBJ2-5, with a weak D call TRBD2 (6 bases). The CDR3 covers 14 residues. Germline-derived CDR1 and CDR2 are MNHEY and SVGAGI. V was shortened by 5 bases and J by 2 bases, with 12 bases between the two germline ends. The CDR3 DNA follows: TGTGCCAGCAGTCTCGGGACTGTTCAAGAGACCCAGTACTTC. It translates to CASSLGTVQETQYF.

This clone was recorded once. The J gene is TRBJ2-7, the V gene TRBV5-1; 10 nucleotides align to TRBD2. With V trimmed by 0 bases and J by 0 bases, 3 bases remained unmatched. CDR3 length equals 16 residues. Germline V gene sequence: CDR1 SGHRS, CDR2 YFSETQ. The CDR3 loop reads CASSLGLAGVSYEQYF. CDR3 bases: TGCGCCAGCAGCTTGGGGCTAGCGGGGGTCTCCTACGAGCAGTACTTC.

This chain joins TRBV7-9 and TRBJ2-5, with TRBD2 matching over 7 bases. CDR1 is SEHNR and CDR2 is FQNEAQ in the germline V gene (reference sequence). V lost 7 bases, J lost 5 bases, and 13 bases stayed unmatched. This CDR3 is 15 amino acids long. CDR3: CASNTAGGSWETQYF. The CDR3 coding sequence is TGTGCCAGCAACACCGCTGGCGGGAGTTGGGAGACCCAGTACTTC.